The 5 T cell receptor beta chains given below trace back to one sample, sequenced in a study of T cells expressing NK-cell markers (dated by TCRdb to 2020 to 2021). Libraries were prepared through 5' RACE. Sequencer: Illumina HiSeq 2000. TCRdb reprocessed the reads into one record per CDR3 protein sequence, lacking DNA. This sample's table lists some 340,000 distinct CDR3 sequences. Around 5.3% of the sample goes to the ten largest clones. Sample: blood T cells: a sorted CD56 or NKG2C T cell subset, CD4+ or CD8+ T cells, or bulk PBMC T cells (not recorded which). The origin of the receptors is a man aged 18-75 years in good health.

Here the CDR3 reads CASSSGLRADTQYF. The chain employs TRBV5-1 and TRBJ2-3; absent DNA, TCRdb's TRBD2 call cannot be checked. This CDR3 is built from 14 residues. Germline CDR1 reads SGHRS; CDR2 reads YFSETQ.

The rearrangement uses TRBV12-5 and TRBJ2-2; TCRdb lists TRBD1, though no DNA is available to test this call. Looked up from germline, CDR1 is LGHNT and CDR2 is FRNRAP. This CDR3 spans 18 amino acids. The CDR3 here is CASGLVLGQHLNTGELFF.

V and J are TRBV14 and TRBJ1-1; the D gene TCRdb calls, TRBD1, cannot be checked with no DNA. CDR1 SGHDN and CDR2 FVKESK come from the germline V gene. The CDR3 covers 13 residues. The CDR3 loop is CASQGKYYAEAFF.

The V and J genes are TRBV7-2 and TRBJ2-7; checking the TCRdb D call of TRBD1 is not possible without DNA. This CDR3 region has 15 residues. Germline values: CDR1 SGHTA, CDR2 FQGNSA. The CDR3: CASSLWGTGGYEQYF.

This chain connects TRBV3-1 to TRBJ1-2; lacking DNA, the TRBD1 call made by TCRdb goes unchecked. The CDR3 length is 14 residues. From germline, CDR1 is LGHDT and CDR2 YNNKEL (reference sequence). CDR3 sequence: CASSQDRGTGGYTF.